The 5 T cell receptor beta chains reported below all come from one sample, sequenced in a study of radiotherapy plus CTLA-4 blockade in lung cancer. Data came from immunoSEQ multiplex PCR; TCRdb stores just in-frame clones and leaves some out. The profile shows fewer than 70,000 clones, less than 80% of them singletons. This specimen was peripheral blood, taken from a patient treated with radiotherapy plus ipilimumab. Receptors originate from a human donor with non-small cell lung cancer who had a complete response to radiotherapy plus ipilimumab.

This chain joins TRBV28 and TRBJ1-2; D not certain. V was cut by 5 bases and J by 10 bases, with 23 bases left in between. Germline assignment: CDR1 MDHEN and CDR2 SYDVKM. CDR3 length: 15 amino acids. CDR3 protein: CASSGSPGGLWDYTF. DNA of the CDR3: TGTGCCAGCAGTGGGAGCCCCGGTGGTTTGTGGGACTACACCTTC.

The CDR3 loop reads CASSLTVRTRSTEAFF. CDR3 DNA: TGTGCCAGCAGCTTAACTGTTCGGACTAGGAGCACTGAAGCTTTCTTT. The chain employs TRBV11-2 and TRBJ1-1; no clear D gene. V lost 2 bases, J lost 4 bases, and 17 bases lay in between. CDR1 and CDR2 from the germline V gene are SGHAT and FQNNGV. CDR3 length: 16 residues.

The chain employs TRBV9 and TRBJ1-1, with TRBD1 as a possible D gene (5 bases). Trimming cost V 4 bases and J 4 bases, with 14 bases left between them. This CDR3 spans 14 amino acids. CDR1 SGDLS and CDR2 YYNGEE come from the germline V gene. CDR3 DNA sequence: TGTGCCAGCAGCCCCTCACGGGGGGGCACTGAAGCTTTCTTT. The encoded protein is CASSPSRGGTEAFF.

V is TRBV6-5 and J is TRBJ1-1, with a possible D match to TRBD1 (6 bases). The CDR3 is 14 residues long. The V end was cut by 4 bases, the J end by 5 bases, with 14 bases between. From germline, CDR1 is MNHEY and CDR2 SVGAGI. CDR3 residues: CASSWTQGGTEAFF. The CDR3, as DNA: TGTGCCAGCAGTTGGACACAGGGCGGGACTGAAGCTTTCTTT.

The rearrangement links TRBV19 to TRBJ1-1; a possible D gene is TRBD1 (5 bases). The CDR3 consists of 12 residues. Trimming removed 4 bases from V and 13 bases from J, with 16 bases in between. Germline assignment: CDR1 LNHDA and CDR2 SQIVND (reference sequence). The CDR3 loop reads CASSTPGRVVFF. The CDR3 nucleotides read TGTGCCAGTAGTACCCCGGGCAGGGTGGTTTTCTTT. Filled out from reference TRBV19 and TRBJ1-1, the complete variable domain reads DGGITQSPKYLFRKEGQNVTLSCEQNLNHDAMYWYRQDPGQGLRLIYYSQIVNDFQKGDIAEGYSVSREKKESFPLTVTSAQKNPTAFYLCASSTPGRVVFFGQGTRLTVV.